The clone carrying this TCR beta chain was found many times. Its antigen remains unknown. From the multiplex PCR reads, TCRdb called clonotypes with MiXCR, one entry per CDR3 protein. This table holds about 100,000 distinct CDR3 sequences, about 20% found once. Samples came from axillary lymph nodes draining the breast cancer. CDR3 size: 13 residues. CDR1 SGHRS and CDR2 YFSETQ come from the germline V gene. V lost 2 bases, J lost 3 bases, and 9 bases lay in between. The data were obtained in a study of breast tumors, draining lymph nodes, adjacent tissues. Study-level results: Tumor and nontumor repertoires were significantly more similar in luminal-like than in basal-like breast cancer.

Material for sequencing was axillary lymph node tissue. The TCR was taken from a female donor with breast cancer. Some clones in this sample may be carry-over from other donors' samples. V and J are TRBV5-1 and TRBJ2-7, with D maybe TRBD2 (5 bases). The CDR3 region is CASSLAESYEQYF. CDR3 coding DNA: TGCGCCAGCAGCTTAGCGGAGAGCTACGAGCAGTACTTC.